A selection of T cell receptor beta chains follows, all from one sample in a study of breast tumors, draining lymph nodes, adjacent tissues. Each CDR3 protein is one row after TCRdb ran MiXCR on the multiplex PCR reads. The sample has under 150,000 distinct CDR3 sequences, about 20% seen once; the top ten hold about 2%. The specimen sequenced was axillary lymph node tissue. These TCRs come from a female donor with breast cancer. Some clones in this sample may be carry-over from other donors' samples. The CDR3 runs from the conserved cysteine through the conserved F or W. Each record gives: D gene, J gene, clone size, V gene, CDR3 DNA, CDR3 protein. A D gene is named only where the DNA matches it firmly. Size values are once, few and many counts, or a class for expanded clones, and some rows have none.

D: TRBD1; J: TRBJ2-1; size: many; V: TRBV19; DNA: TGTGCCAGTAGTATATCGCGGACAGGGGTCAATGAGCAGTTCTTC; CDR3: CASSISRTGVNEQFF
D: NA; J: TRBJ2-1; size: many; V: TRBV29-1; DNA: TGCAGCGTTGATGGAGGCCTTACCTCCTACAATGAGCAGTTCTTC; CDR3: CSVDGGLTSYNEQFF
D: NA; J: TRBJ2-1; size: NA; V: TRBV4-2; DNA: TGTGCCAGCAAAGATTTTTGGGTCTCCAGGCGAAGTGAGCAGTTCTTC; CDR3: CASKDFWVSRRSEQFF
D: NA; J: TRBJ2-4; size: few; V: TRBV20-1; DNA: TGCAGTGCTCCTTTTGAGGGGAACAAAAACATTCAGTACTTC; CDR3: CSAPFEGNKNIQYF
D: TRBD2; J: TRBJ2-5; size: many; V: TRBV7-3; DNA: TGTGCCAGCAGCCGGACTAGCGGGAGAGCGGAGACCCAGTACTTC; CDR3: CASSRTSGRAETQYF
D: NA; J: TRBJ2-7; size: many; V: TRBV20-1; DNA: TGCAGTGCTAGAGATTCACAGACGAACTACGAGCAGTACTTC; CDR3: CSARDSQTNYEQYF
D: TRBD1; J: TRBJ1-5; size: NA; V: TRBV6-1; DNA: TGTGCCAGCAGTCCCCGACAGGGCTCTATAGGCAATCAGCCCCAGCATTTT; CDR3: CASSPRQGSIGNQPQHF
D: TRBD2; J: TRBJ2-7; size: many; V: TRBV28; DNA: TGTGCCAGCAGTCGGGGACTAGCGGGCGGCGAGCAGTACTTC; CDR3: CASSRGLAGGEQYF
D: NA; J: TRBJ2-3; size: many; V: TRBV7-9; DNA: TGTGCCAGCAGCTTAGCGGGGCTAGTCACAGATACGCAGTATTTT; CDR3: CASSLAGLVTDTQYF
D: NA; J: TRBJ2-1; size: many; V: TRBV6-1; DNA: TGTGCCAGCAGTGTCCCAAGGGGCTCCTACAATGAGCAGTTCTTC; CDR3: CASSVPRGSYNEQFF
D: NA; J: TRBJ2-1; size: many; V: TRBV6-5; DNA: TGTGCCAGCAGAACCTCAGACAATGAGCAGTTCTTC; CDR3: CASRTSDNEQFF
D: NA; J: TRBJ2-7; size: many; V: TRBV28; DNA: TGTGCCAGCACCGGAGCGAGTCAACCCTACGAGCAGTACTTC; CDR3: CASTGASQPYEQYF
D: TRBD2; J: TRBJ2-2; size: many; V: TRBV5-1; DNA: TGCGCCAGCAGCTTTTCTGGGACTAGCGGGAGACACACCGGGGAGCTGTTTTTT; CDR3: CASSFSGTSGRHTGELFF
D: NA; J: TRBJ1-5; size: many; V: TRBV4-1; DNA: TGCGCCAGCAGCCGAGACAGTCCTAATAGCAATCAGCCCCAGCATTTT; CDR3: CASSRDSPNSNQPQHF
D: NA; J: TRBJ2-3; size: many; V: TRBV19; DNA: TGTGCCAGTAGTATCCCAGGGGCAGATACGCAGTATTTT; CDR3: CASSIPGADTQYF
D: TRBD1; J: TRBJ2-5; size: many; V: TRBV7-2; DNA: TGTGCCAGCAGCGAGGACAGGGGCCCTGCAGAGACCCAGTACTTC; CDR3: CASSEDRGPAETQYF
D: NA; J: TRBJ2-1; size: many; V: TRBV9; DNA: TGTGCCAGCAGCGTATCCCCGGGAGTTGAGCAGTTCTTC; CDR3: CASSVSPGVEQFF
D: TRBD2; J: TRBJ2-7; size: many; V: TRBV6-5; DNA: TGTGCCAGCAGGTCCGGGACTAGCGGGTACTACGAGCAGTACTTC; CDR3: CASRSGTSGYYEQYF
D: NA; J: TRBJ2-1; size: few; V: TRBV5-4; DNA: TGTGCCAGCAGCCCTACGGGTGAGAGTAACGAGCAGTTCTTC; CDR3: CASSPTGESNEQFF
D: TRBD1; J: TRBJ2-7; size: many; V: TRBV15; DNA: TGTGCCACCAGCAGTTGGGGAGGACAGGGCACCTACGAGCAGTACTTC; CDR3: CATSSWGGQGTYEQYF
D: TRBD2; J: TRBJ2-7; size: many; V: TRBV6-5; DNA: TGTGCCAGCAGCCTAGCCGGGACTAGCGACGAGCAGTACTTC; CDR3: CASSLAGTSDEQYF
D: TRBD1; J: TRBJ1-4; size: many; V: TRBV20-1; DNA: TGCAGTGCTATGGGACAGGGCAGGGAAAAACTGTTTTTT; CDR3: CSAMGQGREKLFF
D: TRBD2; J: TRBJ2-7; size: many; V: TRBV6-5; DNA: TGTGCCAGCAGCCCTAGCGGGAGTGTCTACGAGCAGTACTTC; CDR3: CASSPSGSVYEQYF
D: NA; J: TRBJ1-3; size: NA; V: TRBV3-1; DNA: TGTGCCAGCAGCCAAAAATCTGGAAACAGCATATATTTT; CDR3: CASSQKSGNSIYF
D: NA; J: TRBJ2-7; size: NA; V: TRBV28; DNA: TGTGCCAGCAGTATCCGGGACTTTTCCTACGAGCAGTACTTC; CDR3: CASSIRDFSYEQYF
D: NA; J: TRBJ2-4; size: NA; V: TRBV12-3/TRBV12-4; DNA: TGTGCCAGCAGTTTAGCCGAGAAAAACATTCAGTACTTC; CDR3: CASSLAEKNIQYF
D: NA; J: TRBJ2-6; size: NA; V: TRBV6-6; DNA: TGTGCCAGCAACCTACAGGACCACTCTGGGGCCAACGTCCTGACTTTC; CDR3: CASNLQDHSGANVLTF
D: TRBD2; J: TRBJ2-5; size: NA; V: TRBV3-1; DNA: TGTGCCAGCAGCCAAGATTGGACTAGCGGAAGAGAGACCCAGTACTTC; CDR3: CASSQDWTSGRETQYF